These 16 T cell receptor beta chains were all obtained from the same sample, sequenced in a study of T cell repertoires in cytomegalovirus infection. MiXCR, run by TCRdb on the reads, gives a single entry per CDR3 protein. The profile shows 450,000 to 650,000 distinct CDR3 sequences, 26% of them singletons. The sample was PBMCs. The receptors come from a human donor in good health (CMV status not recorded). Some clones in this sample may be carry-over from other donors' samples.

The CDR3 nucleotides are TGTGCCAGTAGCAGGGGGCTTAGCGAGCAGTACTTC. This translates into CASSRGLSEQYF. The chain has TRBV19 and TRBJ2-7; TRBD1 aligns across 8 bases. The CDR3 runs to 12 residues. Unmatched junction bases numbered 4, after V lost 6 bases and J lost 6 bases. Looked up from germline, CDR1 is LNHDA and CDR2 is SQIVND (reference sequence).

This clonotype has more than one count but fewer than ten. This rearrangement joins TRBV7-2 to TRBJ2-7; D may be TRBD2 (6 bases). Germline V gene lookup returns CDR1 SGHTA and CDR2 FQGNSA. CDR3 length: 16 amino acids. The V end lost 2 bases, the J end lost 6 bases, and 20 bases lay between the germline ends. CDR3 nucleotides: TGTGCCAGCAGCTTATACCAGATTGGGTCTAGCGCCGAGCAGTACTTC. Translating gives CASSLYQIGSSAEQYF. The whole variable domain, filled in from reference TRBV7-2 and TRBJ2-7, reads GAGVSQSPSNKVTEKGKDVELRCDPISGHTALYWYRQSLGQGLEFLIYFQGNSAPDKSGLPSDRFSAERTGGSVSTLTIQRTQQEDSAVYLCASSLYQIGSSAEQYFGPGTRLTVT.

The genes are TRBV6-5 and TRBJ1-4, with 7 bases identical to TRBD1. J lost 14 bases, V lost 0 bases, and 3 bases had no gene match. The CDR3 is made up of 12 amino acids. The germline V gene encodes CDR1 MNHEY and CDR2 SVGAGI. DNA for the CDR3: TGTGCCAGCAGTTACTCACAGGGGCGCCTGTTTTTT. This translates into CASSYSQGRLFF.

The chain couples TRBV5-4 to TRBJ2-7; D unclear. Trimming cost V 9 bases and J 0 bases, with 13 bases left between them. This CDR3 is built from 13 residues. Germline V gene lookup returns CDR1 SGHNT and CDR2 YYREEE (reference sequence). This CDR3 is CATATDFSYEQYF. The CDR3 region has the DNA TGTGCCACCGCGACGGATTTCTCCTACGAGCAGTACTTC.

This chain joins TRBV6-2 or TRBV6-3 and TRBJ2-7; D is unclear. The CDR3 extends over 13 amino acids. V gave up 4 bases and J gave up 0 bases, with 7 bases separating them. The V gene's germline CDR1 is MNHEY and CDR2 SVGEGT. CDR3 sequence: CASSWHTSYEQYV. CDR3 coding DNA: TGTGCCAGCAGTTGGCACACCTCCTACGAGCAGTACGTC.

This clonotype was seen only a few times. The chain has TRBV11-3 and TRBJ2-1; D gene unclear. CDR3 length: 14 amino acids. Germline assignment: CDR1 SGHNT and CDR2 YENEEA. Trimming shortened V by 2 bases and J by 5 bases, and 10 bases separated the two germline ends. CDR3 in amino acids: CASSLRFEDNEQFF. The CDR3 region has the DNA TGTGCCAGCAGCTTAAGGTTCGAGGACAATGAGCAGTTCTTC.

This clonotype turned up a few times. V and J are TRBV7-6 and TRBJ2-1; tentative D call: TRBD2 (6 bases). CDR1 SGHVS and CDR2 FNYEAQ come from the germline V gene. The V end was cut by 4 bases, the J end by 1 base, with 11 bases between. CDR3 size: 15 residues. The DNA for the CDR3 is TGTGCCAGCAGCTCAGAGGAGGGGTCCTACAATGAGCAGTTCTTC. Its protein is CASSSEEGSYNEQFF.

The V gene is TRBV19, the J gene TRBJ2-1; D unresolved. This CDR3 is built from 14 residues. Germline V gene data show CDR1 as LNHDA and CDR2 as SQIVND (reference sequence). V was shortened by 5 bases and J by 5 bases, with 13 bases between the two germline ends. For the CDR3, the DNA is TGTGCCAGTAGTCCTGTGGAGCGCCACAATGAGCAGTTCTTC. Its protein product is CASSPVERHNEQFF.

CDR3 sequence reads: CSARRGAPYNEQFF. In DNA, the CDR3 is TGCAGTGCCAGACGGGGGGCGCCCTACAATGAGCAGTTCTTC. The chain has TRBV20-1 and TRBJ2-1, with D perhaps TRBD2 (7 bases). Germline loops: CDR1 DFQATT, CDR2 SNEGSKA (reference sequence). The CDR3 contains 14 residues. Trimming left V 6 bases short and J 2 bases short, with 14 bases between.

This clonotype has just a few counts. The chain is built from TRBV11-1 and TRBJ2-1, with 13 bases identical to TRBD2. V gave up 4 bases and J gave up 3 bases; unmatched junction bases: 12. Germline V gene sequence: CDR1 SGHAT, CDR2 FQDESV (reference sequence). CDR3 length: 19 amino acids. CDR3 loop: CASSSVGLAGVGRYNEQFF. In DNA form, the CDR3 reads TGTGCCAGCAGCTCCGTCGGACTAGCGGGGGTCGGCCGCTACAATGAGCAGTTCTTC.

The gene calls are TRBV12-3 or TRBV12-4 and TRBJ1-1; a possible D gene is TRBD1 (6 bases). V lost 3 bases and J 1 base, leaving 12 bases between the germline ends. The CDR3 consists of 15 residues. The DNA for the CDR3 is TGTGCCAGCAGTTTTTTAGGGGGAGAGAACACTGAAGCTTTCTTT. Translating gives CASSFLGGENTEAFF.

This clonotype was observed at least ten times. This chain uses TRBV7-2 with TRBJ2-5; 8 positions match TRBD2. This CDR3 spans 13 amino acids. V lost 10 bases to trimming and J lost 1 base; unmatched junction nucleotides: 5. The germline gives CDR1 SGHTA, CDR2 FQGNSA. The DNA for the CDR3 is TGTGCCACGGGAGGGTGGGGCCAAGAGACCCAGTACTTC. This gives the protein CATGGWGQETQYF. The whole variable domain, remainder taken from reference TRBV7-2 and TRBJ2-5, is GAGVSQSPSNKVTEKGKDVELRCDPISGHTALYWYRQSLGQGLEFLIYFQGNSAPDKSGLPSDRFSAERTGGSVSTLTIQRTQQEDSAVYLCATGGWGQETQYFGPGTRLLVL.

The gene calls are TRBV4-1 and TRBJ2-1; no definite D call. CDR3 size: 16 residues. Trimming pared 0 bases from V and 4 bases from J, leaving 13 bases between. CDR1 and CDR2 from the germline V gene are MGHRA and YSYEKL. CDR3 DNA: TGCGCCAGCAGCCAAGAAAGTTTTGGTCGGTACAATGAGCAGTTCTTC. This sequence encodes CASSQESFGRYNEQFF.

The chain uses TRBV5-6 and TRBJ2-5; tentative D call: TRBD2 (5 bases). Trimming took off 0 bases at V and 1 base at J, with 7 bases between the two ends. The CDR3 totals 14 residues. Germline assignment: CDR1 SGHDT and CDR2 YYEEEE. The CDR3 spells CASSLERGQETQYF. CDR3 in DNA: TGTGCCAGCAGCTTGGAACGGGGCCAAGAGACCCAGTACTTC.

This clonotype was recorded a few times. V usage is TRBV7-2 and J usage is TRBJ2-1, with D tentatively TRBD2 (5 bases). The V gene's germline CDR1 is SGHTA and CDR2 FQGNSA. CDR3 length: 17 amino acids. V lost 0 bases and J lost 2, with 14 bases in between. In DNA, the CDR3 is TGTGCCAGCAGCTTAGCGCAAAGGACTCTAACCTACAATGAGCAGTTCTTC. It encodes CASSLAQRTLTYNEQFF.

This rearrangement joins TRBV19 to TRBJ1-5; D might be TRBD1 (6 bases). CDR1 is LNHDA and CDR2 is SQIVND in the germline V gene (reference sequence). V was clipped by 7 bases and J by 0 bases, with 7 bases between them. The CDR3 length is 13 residues. CDR3 coding DNA: TGTGCCAGTATGGGGGCTAGCAATCAGCCCCAGCATTTT. Its protein product is CASMGASNQPQHF.